This TCR beta chain derives from a study of blood T cell repertoires in COVID-19. Study in general: There were acute and convalescent COVID-19 samples, and they came from the United States, Italy and Spain. Sources were T cells, B-cell-depleted T cells, or PBMCs; the material itself was cDNA or gDNA.

This CDR3 spans 16 amino acids. The V segment lost 4 bases and the J segment 0 bases; nucleotides outside the gene matches: 4. Germline-derived CDR1 and CDR2 are KGHDR and SFDVKD. Authors' methods: Counts of nucleated cells, estimated from reference gene primer amplification, were obtained. Only in-frame clones appear in the TCRdb table, and some are missing; sequencing was by immunoSEQ multiplex PCR. The DNA was the basis for D and trimming; V, J and clone size are from that table. In the table there are over 200,000 clones, around four fifths of which are singletons. The sample taken for sequencing was peripheral blood. The TCR originated in a woman aged 65 to 85 with active or convalescent COVID-19. This chain connects TRBV24-1 to TRBJ2-2; 7 bases fit TRBD1. The CDR3 is CATSEQGGSNTGELFF. The CDR3 DNA sequence: TGTGCCACCAGTGAGCAAGGGGGCTCGAACACCGGGGAGCTGTTTTTT.